Reported below is one T cell receptor (beta chain). Its antigen is not known. This sample stems from a study of OX40 agonist ivuxolimab in advanced cancers. As for the study in general: Patients assigned to dose escalation were diagnosed with hepatocellular carcinoma, melanoma, renal cell or head and neck cancer.

Assay used: immunoSEQ multiplex PCR; TCRdb lists only in-frame clones, some missing. In the table there are tens of thousands of clones, approximately 81% of which are singletons. The CDR3 has 13 amino acids. The ends were cut back, 5 bases at V and 5 bases at J, with 13 bases in the middle. Looked up from germline, CDR1 is MNHEY and CDR2 is SVGAGI. General study points: Individuals who were partial responders at 0.1-3.0 mg/kg had clonal expansion that ranked among the lowest. At doses 0.1 to 3.0 mg/kg, CD4+ and CD8+ clones expanded.

The TCR was taken from an adult with an advanced solid tumor such as melanoma, head and neck, liver or kidney cancer. Sequenced material: CD4+ or CD8+ T cells sorted from blood, taken in a trial of the OX40 agonist ivuxolimab. V gene TRBV6-5 combines with J gene TRBJ2-7; possibly TRBD2 for D (5 bases). CDR3 nucleotide sequence: TGTGCCAGCAGTGAGGGTCTATCCCACGAGCAGTACTTC. It specifies CASSEGLSHEQYF.